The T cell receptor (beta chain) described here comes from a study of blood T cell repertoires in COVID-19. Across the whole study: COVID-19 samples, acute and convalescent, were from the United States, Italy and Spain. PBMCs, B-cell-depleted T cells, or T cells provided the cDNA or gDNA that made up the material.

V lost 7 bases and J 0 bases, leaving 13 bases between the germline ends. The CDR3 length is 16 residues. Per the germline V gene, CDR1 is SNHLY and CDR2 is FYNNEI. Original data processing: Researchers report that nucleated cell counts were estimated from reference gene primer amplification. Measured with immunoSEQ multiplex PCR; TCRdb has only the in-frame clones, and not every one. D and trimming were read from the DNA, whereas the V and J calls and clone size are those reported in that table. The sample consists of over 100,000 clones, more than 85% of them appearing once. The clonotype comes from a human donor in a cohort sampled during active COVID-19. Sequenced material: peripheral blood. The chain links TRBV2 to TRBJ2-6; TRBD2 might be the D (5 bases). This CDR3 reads CASISRRISGANVLTF. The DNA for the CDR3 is TGTGCCAGCATTTCGAGGAGGATCTCTGGGGCCAACGTCCTGACTTTC.